This T cell receptor (beta chain) was captured in a study of CD8+CD57+ T cells in acquired aplastic anemia (dated by TCRdb to about 2018). For the study in its entirety: DNA extracted from sorted CD4+ and CD8+ cells had a mean of approximately 3.4 ug, with a range of 0.2 to 27.4 ug. CD8+CD57+ expansion was defined as frequency above the mean frequency observed in healthy subjects.

To note about this clonotype: It lacks a known antigen. The junction departs from the called germline gene at one end, perhaps through a read error.

Overall study outcomes, separate from this receptor: CD8+ Simpson's diversity did not differ significantly between patients and healthy controls (P=0.060). Some 27 CD8+ CDR3 sequences were found in both patients and controls but appeared to be highly expressed in patients and within the immunodominant clones of the patients.

Profiling of TCR beta VDJ combinations and CDR3 sequences used genomic DNA as the template. An Illumina HiSeq 2000 was used for TCR repertoire sequencing. For the original study's pipeline: TRBV/TRBJ rearrangement plots, CDR3 size and DJ length profiles, and Simpson's diversity index were used to assess repertoires. The most abundant DNA sequence in the deep sequencing data was taken as the immunodominant clone. CDR3 amino acid sequences were screened for sharing across subjects and were compared with published repertoires and the VDJdb database. Starting from the raw public reads, TCRdb applied fastp trimming at Q25, assembled clones with MiXCR and retained in-frame beta chains. Rows are unified per CDR3 protein, each entry keeping the most common DNA and genes. The V and J calls reflect TCRdb's pipeline rather than the authors' work. Across this sample there are some 150,000 distinct CDR3 sequences, with roughly 43% seen only once. The leading ten clones occupy more than 0.85% of the sample.

Flow cytometry had shown CD8+CD57+ cell expansion in the patients selected for sequencing. Every patient had severe acquired aplastic anemia, diagnosed using the International Study of Aplastic Anemia and Agranulocytosis and Camitta criteria. No therapy had been received by the patients at the time of blood sampling. TCR repertoires of sorted CD4+ and CD8+ blood T cells from severe aplastic anemia patients and healthy subjects were deep-sequenced in the study. Patients were enrolled in the USA under clinicaltrials.gov protocols 00001620, 01623167, 00001397, 00071045, 00081523 and 00961064. Ficoll-Paque density gradient centrifugation was used to isolate peripheral blood mononuclear cells. Before DNA was extracted, CD4+ and CD8+ T cells were sorted using either FACS or magnetic beads. The CDR3 covers 16 residues, taking in both the cysteine and the phenylalanine. Only CDR3 DNA is held: 48 bases, read in frame from base 1. Looking up the germline V gene yields CDR1 ENHRY and CDR2 SYGVKD.

The specimen was sorted CD4+, CD8+, or CD8+CD57+ T cells (not recorded which) from PBMCs. The receptor's source is a human donor with aplastic anemia. Rearrangement joined TRBV10-3 to TRBJ1-2, and the D gene may be TRBD1, 6 bases matching. The CDR3 reads as follows: CAIGLNAGGQLYGYTF. The DNA sequence is given as TGCGCCATCGGACTAAACGCGGGTGGACAGCTCTATGGCTACACCTTC.